This passage covers 14 T cell receptor beta chains from one sample sequenced in a study of cytomegalovirus exposure and HLA in healthy donors (dated by TCRdb to 2017 to 2019). Library preparation employed the immunoSEQ multiplex PCR assay. For the multiplex PCR, a mixture combining 60 forward primers for TCR Vbeta segments and 13 reverse primers for TCR Jbeta segments was used. The clones in this table, taken by TCRdb from immuneACCESS, are in-frame only. Not every clone is retained; where verified, under half of the shortfall comes from an unresolved V gene, and the cause of the rest is unknown. This sample lists 100,000 to 150,000 clones; approximately 77% were detected once. The ten most abundant clones make up around 2% of the sample. The sample consisted of PBMCs. These receptors all stem from a man younger than 35 in good health and CMV-seronegative.

This chain uses TRBV7-6 with TRBJ2-1; perhaps TRBD2 as D (7 bases). The CDR3 runs to 17 residues. The germline V and J ends were trimmed by 1 base and 7 bases, with 20 bases remaining between them. Germline V gene lookup returns CDR1 SGHVS and CDR2 FNYEAQ. CDR3 bases: TGTGCCAGCAGCTTAGAGGGCGGGGGCCTCGGGAAGAATGAGCAGTTCTTC. Its protein is CASSLEGGGLGKNEQFF. Full variable domain (missing parts from reference TRBV7-6 and TRBJ2-1): GAGVSQSPRYKVTKRGQDVALRCDPISGHVSLYWYRQALGQGPEFLTYFNYEAQQDKSGLPNDRFSAERPEGSISTLTIQRTEQRDSAMYRCASSLEGGGLGKNEQFFGPGTRLTVL.

The chain has TRBV19 and TRBJ1-5; 10 bases are shared with TRBD1. Germline-derived CDR1 and CDR2 are LNHDA and SQIVND (reference sequence). This CDR3 is built from 12 residues. J was trimmed by 7 bases and V by 8 bases; bases with no gene match: 2. CDR3 sequence reads: CASGQGGQPQHF. The CDR3 DNA sequence: TGTGCCAGTGGACAGGGGGGCCAGCCCCAGCATTTT.

This clone was counted a single time. The J gene is TRBJ2-3, the V gene TRBV4-2, with 8 bases fitting TRBD2. The CDR3 has 16 residues. Trimming cost V 0 bases and J 7 bases; bases outside gene matches: 9. Looked up from germline, CDR1 is LGHNA and CDR2 is YNFKEQ. The CDR3 region is CASSQEPAGVPHTQYF. Here the CDR3 DNA reads TGTGCCAGCAGCCAAGAACCAGCGGGGGTTCCTCATACGCAGTATTTT.

This chain uses TRBV11-1 with TRBJ2-5; D remains unclear. V lost 6 bases and J 3 bases, leaving 11 bases between the germline ends. This CDR3 comprises 13 residues. The germline V gene has CDR1 SGHAT and CDR2 FQDESV (reference sequence). CDR3 amino acids: CASSWAMEETQYF. In DNA form, the CDR3 reads TGTGCCAGCAGTTGGGCTATGGAAGAGACCCAGTACTTC.

Worth noting for this clone: One end of the junction varies from germline; a read error may be responsible. The rearrangement links TRBV7-9 to TRBJ1-3; the D gene is possibly TRBD1 (6 bases). Germline loops: CDR1 SEHNR, CDR2 FQNEAQ (reference sequence). There are 15 residues in the CDR3. CDR3 DNA: TGTTCCAGCAGCCTTGGACAGAGCTCTGGAAACACCATATATTTT. Translated, it gives CSSSLGQSSGNTIYF.

V gene TRBV5-6 combines with J gene TRBJ2-5; 11 positions match TRBD1. The end of the DNA aligns better with TRBJ2-7, so the J call may be wrong. The germline CDR1 and CDR2 sequences are SGHDT and YYEEEE. The CDR3 length is 16 residues. CDR3 loop: CASSLSWTGGGYEQYF. The CDR3, as DNA: TGTGCCAGCAGCCTGTCCTGGACAGGGGGCGGATACGAGCAGTACTTC.

The gene calls are TRBV4-2 and TRBJ2-7; tentatively, D is TRBD1 (5 bases). The V gene lost 0 bases and the J gene lost 0 bases, with 6 bases spanning the gap. CDR3 length equals 14 residues. CDR1 LGHNA and CDR2 YNFKEQ come from the germline V gene. This chain's CDR3 is CASSQEDSSYEQYF. The CDR3 DNA reads TGTGCCAGCAGCCAAGAAGACAGCTCCTACGAGCAGTACTTC.

The V call is TRBV19, the J call TRBJ1-1, with D hard to call. Germline loops: CDR1 LNHDA, CDR2 SQIVND (reference sequence). With 6 bases removed from V and 5 bases from J, the gap between germline ends came to 13 bases. This CDR3 region has 13 residues. This chain's CDR3 is CASSHLRGTEAFF. The DNA for the CDR3 is TGTGCCAGTAGCCACCTCCGGGGTACTGAAGCTTTCTTT.

This chain uses TRBV6-6 with TRBJ2-7, with D possibly TRBD2 on 5 matching bases. Trimming took off 0 bases at V and 6 bases at J, with 9 bases between the two ends. Germline loops: CDR1 MNHNY, CDR2 SVGAGI (reference sequence). The CDR3 loop spans 13 amino acids. CDR3 sequence (DNA): TGTGCCAGCAGTTACTCGAGAGAGGGCGAGCAGTACTTC. Translated, it gives CASSYSREGEQYF.

The sample holds one count of this clone. Relative to the germline gene, one junction end is altered; a read error may explain this. The chain combines TRBV7-9 with TRBJ2-3, with D perhaps TRBD2 (5 bases). Germline CDR1 reads SEHNR; CDR2 reads FQNEAQ (reference sequence). The length of the CDR3 is 14 residues. The CDR3 protein is CVSSPWTSTDTQYF. The CDR3 nucleotides are TGTGTCAGCAGCCCCTGGACTAGCACAGATACGCAGTATTTT. The full variable domain, rest sourced from reference TRBV7-9 and TRBJ2-3, is DTGVSQNPRHKITKRGQNVTFRCDPISEHNRLYWYRQTLGQGPEFLTYFQNEAQLEKSRLLSDRFSAERPKGSFSTLEIQRTEQGDSAMYLCVSSPWTSTDTQYFGPGTRLTVL.

V and J are TRBV5-1 and TRBJ2-7; 8 nucleotides line up with TRBD1. The CDR3 length is 16 residues. V dropped 0 bases and J dropped 0; count of bases not matched to a gene: 5. Germline V gene lookup returns CDR1 SGHRS and CDR2 YFSETQ. The CDR3 loop is CASSLAAGGSSYEQYF. The CDR3 DNA reads as TGCGCCAGCAGCTTGGCCGCAGGGGGCAGCTCCTACGAGCAGTACTTC.

The chain combines TRBV20-1 with TRBJ1-2, with D tentatively TRBD1 (6 bases). From germline, CDR1 is DFQATT and CDR2 SNEGSKA (reference sequence). The V and J ends lost 5 bases and 8 bases respectively, with 12 bases between them. This CDR3 contains 11 residues. CDR3 protein: CSAYRVGGYTF. CDR3 nucleotide sequence: TGCAGTGCTTACAGGGTCGGCGGCTACACCTTC.

The rearrangement joins TRBV7-2 to TRBJ1-3; D is unresolved. Germline lookup yields CDR1 SGHTA and CDR2 FQGNSA. The CDR3 consists of 16 residues. The V and J ends lost 2 bases and 2 bases respectively, with 13 bases between them. As DNA, the CDR3 is TGTGCCAGCAGCTTAACTGGCAGCGCTACTGGAAACACCATATATTTT. This translates into CASSLTGSATGNTIYF.

The chain is built from TRBV29-1 and TRBJ2-1; a possible D gene is TRBD1 (7 bases). V lost 3 bases and J 7 bases, leaving 13 bases between the germline ends. In germline, CDR1 is SQVTM, CDR2 ANQGSEA. The CDR3 contains 13 residues. The CDR3 DNA sequence: TGCAGCGTTGACGTGGCAGGGGGGAATGAGCAGTTCTTC. This sequence encodes CSVDVAGGNEQFF.